This T cell receptor beta chain comes out of a study of preoperative IRX-2 immunotherapy in early breast cancer (dated 2019 in TCRdb). Library preparation was by the immunoSEQ multiplex PCR assay. In its TCRdb copy, this immuneACCESS table keeps in-frame sequences only and misses some clones. Where compared with another copy, unresolved V genes explain less than half of these, and the others have no known cause. The sample profile shows approximately 6,300 clones; 70% to 80% of them were found once. In total, the top ten clones hold 15% to 20% of the sample. CDR1 and CDR2, per the germline V gene, are SGHRS and YFSETQ. The CDR3 spans 16 residues, from the cysteine through the phenylalanine. CDR3 DNA only is kept here, 48 bases in frame from base 1. The junction shows trimming of 7 bases on V and 2 bases on J, plus 20 bases between the germline ends. Concerning this clone itself: Its antigen is currently not known. Base qualities are not at hand, and no much larger clone is one base apart.

The sample's treatment or condition label, decoded: preoperative locoregional IRX-2 cytokine immunotherapy. The samples were obtained from a phase Ib study in which preoperative, locoregional IRX-2 cytokine immunotherapy intended to prime immune responses was tested. Patients with early-stage breast cancer who were given IRX-2 before surgery served as donors. This clonotype was obtained from a human donor with breast cancer. The V and J segments used are TRBV5-1 and TRBJ2-3; a weak D assignment points to TRBD1 (5 bases agree). Sequences were derived from tumor tissue, sampled before IRX-2 immunotherapy. The sequenced DNA: TGCGCCAGCCGTCCTTTAAGGGGTCGTGACACAGATACGCAGTATTTT. Translated, this is CASRPLRGRDTDTQYF.